The next 13 T cell receptor beta chains were all read from a single sample in a study of cytomegalovirus exposure and HLA in healthy donors. The PCR had 60 Vbeta and 13 Jbeta primers. The protocol was immunoSEQ multiplex PCR, while the TCRdb copy is restricted to in-frame clones and leaves out a portion. The table shows 85,000 to 100,000 clones, with over 60% occurring only once. Sequenced material: PBMCs. These receptor sequences come from a male donor in good health and CMV-seropositive.

Here the CDR3 DNA reads TGTGCCAGTAGTATGTGGGGGGAGAGCAATGAGCAGTTCTTC. This encodes CASSMWGESNEQFF. The V and J genes are TRBV19 and TRBJ2-1; D perhaps matches TRBD2 (6 bases). Trimming left V 3 bases short and J 6 bases short, with 12 bases between. CDR1 LNHDA and CDR2 SQIVND come from the germline V gene (reference sequence). The CDR3 sequence is 14 residues long.

The CDR3 bases are TGTGCCAGCAGCTCATTATTACTCACTGGAAACACCATATATTTT. Residues: CASSSLLLTGNTIYF. The chain couples TRBV7-2 to TRBJ1-3; no definite D call. The CDR3 length is 15 residues. Trimming shortened V by 4 bases and J by 2 bases, and 12 bases separated the two germline ends. CDR1 is SGHTA, CDR2 FQGNSA, per germline.

This chain links TRBV29-1 with TRBJ2-7, with TRBD1 identical over 8 bases. Per the germline V gene, CDR1 is SQVTM and CDR2 is ANQGSEA. This CDR3 contains 17 residues. V was clipped by 1 base and J by 5 bases; unmatched bases: 16. The CDR3 DNA is TGCAGCGTTGAAGCAGAAGGCAGCAGGGGGCAAGGGAACGAGCAGTACTTC. Residues: CSVEAEGSRGQGNEQYF.

CDR3 in amino acids: CSVDKGRGRAFF. CDR3 DNA sequence: TGCAGCGTTGATAAGGGCAGGGGGCGGGCTTTCTTT. The rearrangement uses TRBV29-1 and TRBJ1-1, with 8 bases lining up with TRBD1. Germline V gene lookup returns CDR1 SQVTM and CDR2 ANQGSEA. The CDR3 has 12 residues. With V trimmed by 3 bases and J by 11 bases, 8 bases remained unmatched.

The chain recombines TRBV7-9 with TRBJ1-1; D is unresolved. V was cut by 5 bases and J by 1 base, with 8 bases left in between. The germline gives CDR1 SEHNR, CDR2 FQNEAQ (reference sequence). The CDR3 runs to 13 residues. The CDR3 nucleotides read TGTGCCAGCAGCCCGCGACAGAACACTGAAGCTTTCTTT. This translates into CASSPRQNTEAFF.

As DNA, the CDR3 is TGTGCCAGCAGCTTGCCCGCGGGCGGGGAGCTGTTTTTT. It translates to CASSLPAGGELFF. The chain couples TRBV5-6 to TRBJ2-2; a possible D gene is TRBD2 (5 bases). Trimming shortened V by 1 base and J by 7 bases, and 8 bases separated the two germline ends. The CDR3 consists of 13 residues. Germline V gene data show CDR1 as SGHDT and CDR2 as YYEEEE.

A single count supports this clone. The V and J genes are TRBV2 and TRBJ1-1; D is perhaps TRBD1 (5 bases). Trimming removed 6 bases at V and 0 bases at J, with 11 bases between. Germline-derived CDR1 and CDR2 are SNHLY and FYNNEI. The CDR3 extends over 14 amino acids. The CDR3 here is CASSPDSLNTEAFF. CDR3 nucleotides: TGTGCCAGCAGCCCCGACAGCCTGAACACTGAAGCTTTCTTT.

The chain has TRBV4-3 and TRBJ1-2, with D unresolved. V was pared by 0 bases and J by 3 bases, with 11 bases between. The CDR3 loop spans 15 amino acids. Germline assignment: CDR1 LGHNA and CDR2 YSLEER. CDR3 protein: CASSQDRTRDYGYTF. The DNA for the CDR3 is TGCGCCAGCAGCCAAGATCGGACTCGAGACTATGGCTACACCTTC.

The chain's CDR3 is CAWSVPEGLPFSTEAFF. The CDR3 DNA sequence: TGTGCCTGGAGTGTTCCCGAGGGACTCCCTTTCTCCACTGAAGCTTTCTTT. This chain links TRBV30 with TRBJ1-1; possible D gene TRBD1, 5 bases. Germline CDR1 GTSNPN, CDR2 SVGIG (reference sequence). V lost 0 bases, J lost 4 bases, and 21 bases lay in between. The CDR3 has 17 amino acids.

The chain uses TRBV19 and TRBJ2-5; 8 nucleotides match TRBD2. The CDR3 has 15 residues. J gave up 1 base and V 6 bases, and 7 bases lay outside the gene matches. Germline CDR1 is LNHDA and CDR2 is SQIVND (reference sequence). This CDR3 reads CASRVSGDLQETQYF. The DNA for the CDR3 is TGTGCCAGTAGGGTTAGCGGGGACCTCCAAGAGACCCAGTACTTC.

V gene TRBV25-1 combines with J gene TRBJ2-5, with D perhaps TRBD1 (6 bases). Germline V CDR1 and CDR2: MGHDK, SYGVNS. Trimming left V 10 bases short and J 5 bases short, with 20 bases between. The length of the CDR3 is 14 residues. CDR3 protein: CATMGVTGVETQYF. CDR3 in DNA: TGTGCCACCATGGGCGTGACAGGCGTGGAGACCCAGTACTTC.

There are a few counts of this clone. This CDR3 reads CASSVTGDNTEAFF. As DNA, the CDR3 is TGTGCCAGTAGTGTAACAGGAGATAACACTGAAGCTTTCTTT. The chain links TRBV19 to TRBJ1-1; weak D call: TRBD1 (5 bases). The V and J ends lost 5 bases and 2 bases respectively, with 12 bases between them. From germline, CDR1 is LNHDA and CDR2 SQIVND (reference sequence). The CDR3 extends over 14 amino acids. Complete variable domain (other parts from reference TRBV19 and TRBJ1-1): DGGITQSPKYLFRKEGQNVTLSCEQNLNHDAMYWYRQDPGQGLRLIYYSQIVNDFQKGDIAEGYSVSREKKESFPLTVTSAQKNPTAFYLCASSVTGDNTEAFFGQGTRLTVV.

The rearrangement uses TRBV7-9 and TRBJ2-1; no clear D. This CDR3 spans 15 amino acids. V lost 5 bases and J lost 4, with 15 bases in between. Germline assignment: CDR1 SEHNR and CDR2 FQNEAQ (reference sequence). CDR3 nucleotide sequence: TGTGCCAGCAGCCCAGTCCGTTCTCCGTACAATGAGCAGTTCTTC. Its protein product is CASSPVRSPYNEQFF.